This T cell receptor (beta chain) was profiled in a study of lymphopenia after photon versus proton radiotherapy. General observations from the study: Proton therapy kept repertoires fairly stable, unlike photons, which gained effector/memory cells. In patients who died, overall survival fell as post-nadir TCR diversity dropped more.

For this clone: The antigen is unknown.

Assay: immunoSEQ multiplex PCR; the TCRdb copy retains only in-frame clones and omits some. The table lists about 70,000 clones, 85% to 95% of them singletons. Looked up from germline, CDR1 is SGHRS and CDR2 is YFSETQ. The CDR3 is made up of 15 amino acids. V was cut by 2 bases and J by 6 bases, with 17 bases left in between. The chain recombines TRBV5-1 with TRBJ1-2; no reliable D call. The starting material was peripheral blood, obtained from a patient treated with photon-based radiotherapy. The source of this sequence is a woman aged 40 to 49 with cholangiocarcinoma. Written as DNA, the CDR3 is TGCGCCAGCAGCTTATCGTCTTCTCAGCCCGATGGCTACACCTTC. The encoded protein is CASSLSSSQPDGYTF.